The 4 T cell receptor beta chains presented below share a single source sample, sequenced in a study of blood T cell repertoires in COVID-19. Data came from immunoSEQ multiplex PCR; TCRdb stores just in-frame clones and leaves some out. The sample comprises about 71,000 clones, roughly four fifths of which are singletons, and 28% rests with the top ten. Sample: peripheral blood. The receptors derive from a man aged 65 to 85 with acute or convalescent COVID-19.

The chain recombines TRBV5-1 with TRBJ2-7, with 8 bases identical to TRBD2. CDR1 and CDR2 (germline): SGHRS, YFSETQ. J lost 4 bases, V lost 2 bases, and 5 bases had no gene match. The CDR3 contains 14 residues. Written as DNA, the CDR3 is TGCGCCAGCAGCTTTATAGCGGGAAAGTACGAGCAGTACTTC. This codes for CASSFIAGKYEQYF.

The genes are TRBV4-2 and TRBJ1-6; 9 bases are a match to TRBD1. J was trimmed by 10 bases and V by 3 bases; bases with no gene match: 4. CDR1 and CDR2 from the germline V gene are LGHNA and YNFKEQ. The CDR3 is 14 residues long. As DNA, the CDR3 is TGTGCCAGCAGCCAGGGACAGGGCGGATCACCCCTCCACTTT. Protein product: CASSQGQGGSPLHF.

This chain links TRBV6-6 with TRBJ1-4; TRBD1 matches at 9 bases. Per germline, CDR1 MNHNY and CDR2 SVGAGI (reference sequence). J lost 8 bases, V lost 4 bases, and 5 bases had no gene match. The CDR3 sequence is 14 residues long. The CDR3 protein is CASSSGQGQEKLFF. In nucleotides, the CDR3 is TGTGCCAGCAGTTCGGGACAGGGTCAAGAAAAACTGTTTTTT.

This chain uses TRBV7-6 with TRBJ2-7, with 7 positions matching TRBD2. Per the germline V gene, CDR1 is SGHVS and CDR2 is FNYEAQ. This CDR3 region has 14 residues. V lost 0 bases, J lost 6 bases, and 5 bases stayed unmatched. CDR3 protein: CASSLARGGGEQYF. For the CDR3, the DNA is TGTGCCAGCAGCTTAGCTCGGGGCGGGGGCGAGCAGTACTTC.